This TCR beta chain appears in the sequencing data of a study of CD8 T cells in Susac syndrome. General observations from the study: Acknowledgment was made by the study that its TCR sequencing and HLA analysis involved a relatively small number of individuals.

Germline V lookup: CDR1 GTSNPN, CDR2 SVGIG (reference sequence). The CDR3 is made up of 14 amino acids. With 3 bases clipped from V and 3 bases from J, the junction kept 6 bases outside the gene matches. The RNA, roughly 0.5 to 1 ug, was put through reverse transcription using random hexamers. Multiplex immunoSEQ PCR targeted 54 Vbeta and 13 Jbeta TCR beta segments. MiXCR, run by TCRdb on the immunoSEQ multiplex PCR reads, gives a single entry per CDR3 protein. The data show about 140,000 distinct CDR3 sequences, about 95% seen once. Concerning this clonotype itself: Its matching antigen is unknown.

High-throughput TCR beta sequencing covered peripheral CD8+ and CD4+ T cells. The V call is TRBV30, the J call TRBJ1-1; 8 nucleotides match TRBD1. The sequence came from a human donor with multiple sclerosis. The specimen sequenced was CD4+ T cells from PBMCs. The CDR3: CAWRDRVGDTEAFF. CDR3 DNA: TGTGCCTGGAGGGACAGGGTAGGAGACACTGAAGCTTTCTTT.